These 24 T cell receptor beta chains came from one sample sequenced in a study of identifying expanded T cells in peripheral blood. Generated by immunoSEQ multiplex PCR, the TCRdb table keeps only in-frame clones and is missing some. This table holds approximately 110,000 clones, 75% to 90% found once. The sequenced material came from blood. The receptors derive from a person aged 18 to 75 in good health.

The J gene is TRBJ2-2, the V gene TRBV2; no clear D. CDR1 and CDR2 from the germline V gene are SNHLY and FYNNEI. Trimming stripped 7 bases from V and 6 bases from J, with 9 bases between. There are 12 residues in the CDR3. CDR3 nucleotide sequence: TGTGCCAGCACCGGCTGGGCCGGGGAGCTGTTTTTT. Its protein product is CASTGWAGELFF.

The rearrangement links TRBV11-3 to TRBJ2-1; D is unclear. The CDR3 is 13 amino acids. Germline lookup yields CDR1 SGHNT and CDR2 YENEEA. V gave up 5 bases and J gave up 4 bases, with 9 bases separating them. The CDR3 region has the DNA TGTGCCAGCAGCCCCAAGGGATACAATGAGCAGTTCTTC. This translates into CASSPKGYNEQFF.

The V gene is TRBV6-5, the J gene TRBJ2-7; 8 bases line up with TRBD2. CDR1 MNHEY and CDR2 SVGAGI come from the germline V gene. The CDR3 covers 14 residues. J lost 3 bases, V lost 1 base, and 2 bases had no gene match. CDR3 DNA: TGTGCCAGCAGTTACTGGCTAGCGGGCTACGAGCAGTACTTC. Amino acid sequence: CASSYWLAGYEQYF.

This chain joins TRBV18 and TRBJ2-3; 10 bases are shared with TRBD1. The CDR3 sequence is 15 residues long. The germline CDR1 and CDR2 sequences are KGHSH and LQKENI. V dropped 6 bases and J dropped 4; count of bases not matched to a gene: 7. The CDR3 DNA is TGTGCCAGCTCGCCCGGGACAGGGGTTGCAGATACGCAGTATTTT. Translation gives CASSPGTGVADTQYF.

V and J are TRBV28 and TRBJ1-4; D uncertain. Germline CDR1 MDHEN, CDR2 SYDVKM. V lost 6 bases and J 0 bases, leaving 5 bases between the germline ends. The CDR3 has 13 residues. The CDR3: CASRGPTNEKLFF. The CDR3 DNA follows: TGTGCCAGCAGAGGACCAACTAATGAAAAACTGTTTTTT. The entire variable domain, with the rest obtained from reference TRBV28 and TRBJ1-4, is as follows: DVKVTQSSRYLVKRTGEKVFLECVQDMDHENMFWYRQDPGLGLRLIYFSYDVKMKEKGDIPEGYSVSREKKERFSLILESASTNQTSMYLCASRGPTNEKLFFGSGTQLSVL.

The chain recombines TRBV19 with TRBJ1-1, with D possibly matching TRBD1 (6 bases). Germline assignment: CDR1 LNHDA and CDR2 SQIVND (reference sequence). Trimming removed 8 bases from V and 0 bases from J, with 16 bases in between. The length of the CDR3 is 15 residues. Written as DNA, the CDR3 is TGTGCCAGTGAAGCGGGTACAGGGATGAACACTGAAGCTTTCTTT. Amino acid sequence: CASEAGTGMNTEAFF.

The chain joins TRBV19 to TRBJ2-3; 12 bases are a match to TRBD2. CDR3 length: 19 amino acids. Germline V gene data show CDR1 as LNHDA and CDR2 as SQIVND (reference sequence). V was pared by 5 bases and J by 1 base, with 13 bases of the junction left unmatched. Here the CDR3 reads CASSPLAGGGGGGTDTQYF. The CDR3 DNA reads TGTGCCAGTAGTCCACTAGCGGGGGGTGGCGGTGGAGGCACAGATACGCAGTATTTT.

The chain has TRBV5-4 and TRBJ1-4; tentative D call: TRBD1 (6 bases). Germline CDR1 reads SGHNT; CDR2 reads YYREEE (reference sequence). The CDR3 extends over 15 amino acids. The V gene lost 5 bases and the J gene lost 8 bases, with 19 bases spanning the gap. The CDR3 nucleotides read TGTGCCAGCAGTCAGAGAACAGGGTCGAGAGAAAAACTGTTTTTT. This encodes CASSQRTGSREKLFF.

CDR3 nucleotides: TGCAGCGTTGAAGACGGAAACTCTGGAAACACCATATATTTT. Its translation is CSVEDGNSGNTIYF. This sequence joins TRBV29-1 and TRBJ1-3; unclear D gene. The CDR3 extends over 14 amino acids. Trimming took off 0 bases at V and 0 bases at J, with 6 bases between the two ends. CDR1 and CDR2 (germline): SQVTM, ANQGSEA.

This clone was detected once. The CDR3 sequence is CASSTGHSGNTIYF. The CDR3 region has the DNA TGTGCCAGCAGTACCGGGCACTCTGGAAACACCATATATTTT. The chain carries TRBV6-5 and TRBJ1-3, with no clear D. The CDR3 is made up of 14 amino acids. The ends were cut back, 5 bases at V and 0 bases at J, with 8 bases in the middle. Germline V gives CDR1 MNHEY, CDR2 SVGAGI.

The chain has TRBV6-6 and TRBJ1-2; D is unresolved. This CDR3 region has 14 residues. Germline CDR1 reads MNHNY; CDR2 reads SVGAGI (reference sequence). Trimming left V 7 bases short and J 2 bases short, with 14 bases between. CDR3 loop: CASTPPTGNYGYTF. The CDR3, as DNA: TGTGCCAGCACCCCTCCGACCGGCAACTATGGCTACACCTTC.

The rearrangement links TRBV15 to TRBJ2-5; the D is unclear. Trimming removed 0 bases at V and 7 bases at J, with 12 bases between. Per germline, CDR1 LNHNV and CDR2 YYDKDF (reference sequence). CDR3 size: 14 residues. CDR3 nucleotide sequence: TGTGCCACCAGCAGAGATCGTGCCGATGGGACCCAGTACTTC. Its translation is CATSRDRADGTQYF.

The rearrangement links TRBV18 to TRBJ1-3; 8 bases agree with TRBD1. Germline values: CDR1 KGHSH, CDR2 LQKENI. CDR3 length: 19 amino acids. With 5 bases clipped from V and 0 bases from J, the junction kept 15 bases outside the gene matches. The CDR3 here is CASSRTLFDRGASGNTIYF. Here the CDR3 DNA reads TGTGCCAGCTCAAGGACACTCTTTGACAGGGGAGCCTCTGGAAACACCATATATTTT.

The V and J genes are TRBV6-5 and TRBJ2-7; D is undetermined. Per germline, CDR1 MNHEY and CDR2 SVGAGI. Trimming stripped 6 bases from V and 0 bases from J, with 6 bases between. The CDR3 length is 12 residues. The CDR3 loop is CASRTNSYEQYF. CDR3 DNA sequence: TGTGCCAGCAGGACAAACTCCTACGAGCAGTACTTC.

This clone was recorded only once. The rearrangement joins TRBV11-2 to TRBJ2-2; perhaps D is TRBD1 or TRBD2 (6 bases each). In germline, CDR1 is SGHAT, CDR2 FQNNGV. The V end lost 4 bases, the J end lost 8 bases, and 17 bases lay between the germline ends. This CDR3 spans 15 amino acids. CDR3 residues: CASSSTGGDRGELFF. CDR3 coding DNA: TGTGCCAGCAGCTCCACCGGGGGTGACAGGGGGGAGCTGTTTTTT.

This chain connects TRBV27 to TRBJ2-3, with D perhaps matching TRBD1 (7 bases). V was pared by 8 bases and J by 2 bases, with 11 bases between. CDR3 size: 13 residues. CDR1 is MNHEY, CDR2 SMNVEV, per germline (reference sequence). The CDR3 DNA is TGTGCCAGCGGAGGGACAGACACAGATACGCAGTATTTT. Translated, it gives CASGGTDTDTQYF.

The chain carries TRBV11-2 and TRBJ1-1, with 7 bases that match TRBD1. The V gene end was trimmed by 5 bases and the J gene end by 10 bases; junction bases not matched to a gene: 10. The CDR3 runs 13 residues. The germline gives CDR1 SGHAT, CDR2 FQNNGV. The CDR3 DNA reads TGTGCCAGCAGCATTACGGGACAGCCACGAGCTTTCTTT. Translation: CASSITGQPRAFF.

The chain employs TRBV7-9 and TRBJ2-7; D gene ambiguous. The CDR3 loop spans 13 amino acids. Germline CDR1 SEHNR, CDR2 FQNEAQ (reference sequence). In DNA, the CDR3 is TGTGTTCTGGATTCAACCTTTTCCTACGAGCAGTACTTC. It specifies CVLDSTFSYEQYF.

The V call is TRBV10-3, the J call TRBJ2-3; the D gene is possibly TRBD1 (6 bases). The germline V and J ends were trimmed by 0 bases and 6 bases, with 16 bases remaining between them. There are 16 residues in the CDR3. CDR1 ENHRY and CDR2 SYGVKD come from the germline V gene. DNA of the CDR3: TGTGCCATCAGTGAGTCAAAGGGGGAAAAGTCCGATACGCAGTATTTT. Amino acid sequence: CAISESKGEKSDTQYF.

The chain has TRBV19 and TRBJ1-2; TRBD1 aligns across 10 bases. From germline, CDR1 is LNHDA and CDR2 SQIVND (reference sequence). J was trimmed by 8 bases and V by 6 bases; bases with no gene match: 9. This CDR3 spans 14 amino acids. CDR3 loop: CASRTTGGAGGYTF. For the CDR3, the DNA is TGTGCCAGTAGGACGACAGGGGGCGCCGGGGGCTACACCTTC.

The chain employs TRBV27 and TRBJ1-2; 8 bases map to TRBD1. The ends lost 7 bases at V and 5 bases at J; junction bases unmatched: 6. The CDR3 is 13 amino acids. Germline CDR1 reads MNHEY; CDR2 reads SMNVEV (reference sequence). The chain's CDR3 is CASKTDREYGYTF. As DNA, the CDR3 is TGTGCCAGCAAGACGGACAGGGAGTATGGCTACACCTTC.

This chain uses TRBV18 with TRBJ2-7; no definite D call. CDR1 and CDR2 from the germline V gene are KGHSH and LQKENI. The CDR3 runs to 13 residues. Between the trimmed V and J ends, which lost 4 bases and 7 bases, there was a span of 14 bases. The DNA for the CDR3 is TGTGCCAGCTCACTCCTAGGGTCCGGGGAGCAGTACTTC. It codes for CASSLLGSGEQYF.

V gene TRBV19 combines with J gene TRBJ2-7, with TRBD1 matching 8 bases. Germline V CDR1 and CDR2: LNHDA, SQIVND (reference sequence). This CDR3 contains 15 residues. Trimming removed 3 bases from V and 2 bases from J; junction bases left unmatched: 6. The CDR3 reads CASSIGDRPTYEQYF. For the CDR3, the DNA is TGTGCCAGTAGTATTGGGGACAGGCCTACCTACGAGCAGTACTTC.

The DNA of the CDR3 is TGTGCCGCCACGGGGAAGAGGACTGAAGCTTTCTTT. Protein product: CAATGKRTEAFF. The rearrangement uses TRBV28 and TRBJ1-1; D gene unclear. Germline lookup yields CDR1 MDHEN and CDR2 SYDVKM. The CDR3 covers 12 residues. V lost 11 bases to trimming and J lost 5 bases, with 15 bases between them.